Below, 19 T cell receptor beta chains from the same sample are listed, as sequenced in a study of blood T cell repertoires in COVID-19 (dated by TCRdb to the early 2020s). The library came from the immunoSEQ multiplex PCR assay. Sourced from immuneACCESS, this table was stored by TCRdb with only in-frame sequences that have V and J called. A share of the clones is absent; for the studies checked, an unresolved V gene accounts for under half, and the remainder has no known explanation. This sample lists around 290,000 clones; under 90% were detected once. Of the sample, less than 2% falls within the top ten clones. Source material: PBMCs or T cells enriched from blood (not recorded which). The receptors originated from a woman in her forties who had recovered from COVID-19.

This chain joins TRBV30 and TRBJ1-1; 11 bases map to TRBD1. The CDR3 has 16 amino acids. Germline V lookup: CDR1 GTSNPN, CDR2 SVGIG (reference sequence). V gave up 0 bases and J gave up 4 bases; unmatched junction bases: 7. DNA of the CDR3: TGTGCCTGGAGTGTAGGTTGGGGGACAGGGGGCACTGAAGCTTTCTTT. It is translated as CAWSVGWGTGGTEAFF.

This sequence joins TRBV4-1 and TRBJ2-3, with D maybe TRBD2 (6 bases). The CDR3 totals 16 residues. In germline, CDR1 is MGHRA, CDR2 YSYEKL. Trimming shortened V by 3 bases and J by 1 base, and 14 bases separated the two germline ends. The CDR3 sequence: CASSQGGVSRTDTQYF. The CDR3 DNA reads as TGCGCCAGCAGCCAGGGCGGGGTCTCGCGCACAGATACGCAGTATTTT.

The gene calls are TRBV12-3 or TRBV12-4 and TRBJ1-2; TRBD1 is a possible D gene (5 bases). V was trimmed by 3 bases and J by 8 bases, leaving 13 bases between them. This CDR3 contains 13 residues. The CDR3 DNA is TGTGCCAGCAGTTTGGTCAGGGAAGGGGGCTACACCTTC. This encodes CASSLVREGGYTF.

The genes are TRBV19 and TRBJ1-3; TRBD1 agrees at 9 bases. The CDR3 covers 17 residues. J lost 0 bases, V lost 5 bases, and 8 bases had no gene match. Germline assignment: CDR1 LNHDA and CDR2 SQIVND (reference sequence). In DNA form, the CDR3 reads TGTGCCAGTAGTCCCGGGACAGGGAACCCCTCTGGAAACACCATATATTTT. Its translation: CASSPGTGNPSGNTIYF.

In nucleotides, the CDR3 is TGCGCCAGCAGCTTGACAGGGGCAGCCTACGAGCAGTACTTC. Its protein product is CASSLTGAAYEQYF. This chain connects TRBV5-1 to TRBJ2-7, with 7 bases that match TRBD1. The trim removed 1 base at V and 2 bases at J, leaving 3 bases unmatched. The CDR3 is 14 amino acids. Germline V gene data show CDR1 as SGHRS and CDR2 as YFSETQ.

Concerning this clone itself: One end of the junction fails to match germline, which may point to a read error. V is TRBV19 and J is TRBJ1-4, with D hard to call. The CDR3 is 14 residues long. Germline V CDR1 and CDR2: LNHDA, SQIVND (reference sequence). As DNA, the CDR3 is TGTGCCAGTAGTATCTTGGGAACTAGTGAAAAACTGTTTTTT. It translates to CASSILGTSEKLFF.

The rearrangement uses TRBV29-1 and TRBJ1-1; perhaps TRBD1 as D (5 bases). Germline V gene data show CDR1 as SQVTM and CDR2 as ANQGSEA. Trimming took off 4 bases at V and 4 bases at J, with 16 bases between the two ends. The CDR3 extends over 14 amino acids. This chain's CDR3 is CSVGTDRKRTEAFF. In DNA, the CDR3 is TGCAGCGTTGGGACCGACAGAAAGCGCACTGAAGCTTTCTTT.

This rearrangement joins TRBV30 to TRBJ2-7, with 7 bases fitting TRBD2. Trimming cost V 2 bases and J 6 bases; bases outside gene matches: 7. The CDR3 sequence is 13 residues long. Germline lookup yields CDR1 GTSNPN and CDR2 SVGIG (reference sequence). The CDR3 region is CAWSPSGPGEQYF. CDR3 coding DNA: TGTGCCTGGAGTCCTAGCGGTCCCGGCGAGCAGTACTTC. The complete variable domain, with remaining parts taken from reference TRBV30 and TRBJ2-7, reads SQTIHQWPATLVQPVGSPLSLECTVEGTSNPNLYWYRQAAGRGLQLLFYSVGIGQISSEVPQNLSASRPQDRQFILSSKKLLLSDSGFYLCAWSPSGPGEQYFGPGTRLTVT.

The chain has TRBV5-1 and TRBJ2-1; 9 bases agree with TRBD1. Germline V gene sequence: CDR1 SGHRS, CDR2 YFSETQ. The V segment lost 0 bases and the J segment 9 bases; nucleotides outside the gene matches: 7. CDR3 length equals 15 residues. CDR3 nucleotides: TGCGCCAGCAGCTTGGACAGGGGGCTGTTTGGTGAGCAGTTCTTC. Translated, it gives CASSLDRGLFGEQFF.

CDR3 DNA sequence: TGTGCCAGCAGCCTCACTAGCGGGATTGGCGTTGCAGATACGCAGTATTTT. Its protein is CASSLTSGIGVADTQYF. V is TRBV13 and J is TRBJ2-3; 10 bases line up with TRBD2. CDR1 and CDR2 (germline): PRHDT, FYEKMQ (reference sequence). The CDR3 is made up of 17 amino acids. The V segment lost 5 bases and the J segment 4 bases; nucleotides outside the gene matches: 12.

The V and J genes are TRBV2 and TRBJ2-7; 14 positions match TRBD2. Germline V gene data show CDR1 as SNHLY and CDR2 as FYNNEI. With V trimmed by 3 bases and J by 3 bases, 7 bases remained unmatched. This CDR3 region has 17 residues. CDR3 in DNA: TGTGCCAGCAGTGAGAGGTCAGGACTAGCGGGGGGCTACGAGCAGTACTTC. Encoded protein: CASSERSGLAGGYEQYF.

A remark on this clone: The identical CDR3 is also encoded by other nucleotide sequences in the sample. The rearrangement joins TRBV14 to TRBJ1-1, with unresolved D. There are 14 residues in the CDR3. From germline, CDR1 is SGHDN and CDR2 FVKESK. V lost 1 base, J lost 0 bases, and 6 bases lay in between. CDR3: CASSQAGMNTEAFF. DNA for the CDR3: TGTGCCAGCAGCCAAGCAGGTATGAACACTGAAGCTTTCTTT.

The rearrangement links TRBV5-8 to TRBJ1-5; TRBD1 might be the D (5 bases). Trimming pared 5 bases from V and 9 bases from J, leaving 15 bases between. The germline V gene encodes CDR1 SGHTS and CDR2 YDEGEE. The CDR3 covers 13 residues. The CDR3 sequence: CASRARGAGPQHF. CDR3 DNA: TGTGCCAGCAGGGCGAGGGGAGCGGGGCCCCAGCATTTT.

The chain uses TRBV7-3 and TRBJ2-1, with D possibly being TRBD2 (6 bases). The CDR3 has 14 amino acids. The germline V gene has CDR1 SGHTA and CDR2 FQGTGA. The V end was cut by 2 bases, the J end by 4 bases, with 9 bases between. The CDR3 loop is CASSLGGDYNEQFF. CDR3 nucleotide sequence: TGTGCCAGCAGCTTAGGCGGGGATTACAATGAGCAGTTCTTC. The full variable domain, rest sourced from reference TRBV7-3 and TRBJ2-1, is GAGVSQTPSNKVTEKGKYVELRCDPISGHTALYWYRQSLGQGPEFLIYFQGTGAADDSGLPNDRFFAVRPEGSVSTLKIQRTERGDSAVYLCASSLGGDYNEQFFGPGTRLTVL.

This clone has a handful of counts. The J gene is TRBJ1-1, the V gene TRBV7-9; D gene ambiguous. Per germline, CDR1 SEHNR and CDR2 FQNEAQ (reference sequence). The ends were cut back, 7 bases at V and 8 bases at J, with 11 bases in the middle. CDR3 length: 11 residues. The CDR3 DNA reads as TGTGCCAGCACCCAGACACCCGAAGCTTTCTTT. Protein product: CASTQTPEAFF.

Only one count was recorded for this clone. The gene calls are TRBV10-3 and TRBJ1-1, with a possible D match to TRBD1 (5 bases). V was clipped by 1 base and J by 3 bases, with 6 bases between them. The CDR3 covers 13 residues. Germline loops: CDR1 ENHRY, CDR2 SYGVKD. In DNA, the CDR3 is TGTGCCATCAGTGAGTGGGGGGACACTGAAGCTTTCTTT. Its translation: CAISEWGDTEAFF.

The chain recombines TRBV3-1 (or the pseudogene TRBV3-2) with TRBJ2-2, with 7 nucleotides matching TRBD2. The CDR3 contains 13 residues. Germline CDR1 LGHDT, CDR2 YNNKEL (reference sequence). V was pared by 4 bases and J by 8 bases, with 4 bases of the junction left unmatched. The CDR3 loop is CASSPRTSGELFF. The CDR3 DNA reads TGTGCCAGCAGCCCCAGGACTAGTGGGGAGCTGTTTTTT.

The CDR3 DNA is TGTGCCAGCTCCTATCCGGGCGAGGGTTACAATGAGCAGTTCTTC. This gives the protein CASSYPGEGYNEQFF. This chain joins TRBV18 and TRBJ2-1; a possible D gene is TRBD2 (5 bases). The V and J ends lost 6 bases and 4 bases respectively, with 16 bases between them. The CDR3 contains 15 residues. The germline CDR1 and CDR2 sequences are KGHSH and LQKENI. The variable domain in full, completed from reference TRBV18 and TRBJ2-1, reads NAGVMQNPRHLVRRRGQEARLRCSPMKGHSHVYWYRQLPEEGLKFMVYLQKENIIDESGMPKERFSAEFPKEGPSILRIQQVVRGDSAAYFCASSYPGEGYNEQFFGPGTRLTVL.

The chain recombines TRBV3-1 (or the pseudogene TRBV3-2) with TRBJ2-1; D is perhaps TRBD1 (5 bases). This CDR3 comprises 16 residues. The V end lost 0 bases, the J end lost 4 bases, and 13 bases lay between the germline ends. Germline V lookup: CDR1 LGHDT, CDR2 YNNKEL (reference sequence). The CDR3 bases are TGTGCCAGCAGCCAAGATCCCAGTCCAGGGTACAATGAGCAGTTCTTC. Translating it yields CASSQDPSPGYNEQFF.